This T cell receptor beta chain is from a study of vaccination and CD4 T cells after COVID-19 (dated by TCRdb to between 2021 and 2022). Some background on the complete study: SARS-CoV-2 positivity had been established in the convalescent patients by nasal swab PCR, and mild disease was recorded in several of these patients and severe disease in one. The convalescent cohort included six males and four females, with two Hispanic individuals, seven Caucasians, two Asians and one multiracial person. Participants got two doses of the Pfizer-BioNTech BNT162b2 vaccine (n=8) or two doses of the Moderna mRNA-1273 vaccine (n=2). Post-COVID blood samples from convalescent patients were collected a median of approximately 100 days after diagnosis, with a range of roughly 35 to 170 days. The time from the second vaccine dose to post-vaccine blood sampling had a median of around 72 days and ranged from about 14 to 250 days. Overlapping spike peptide pools from SARS-CoV-2 and from the common cold coronaviruses HCoV-NL63, HCoV-OC43 and HCoV-229E were used as culture stimuli. Control cultures received a CEFX viral epitope pool as the positive control, an HIV-1 Nef peptide pool as the negative control, or no peptide. The spike-specific CD4+ TCR repertoire was compared before and after mRNA vaccination in approximately 9 COVID-19 convalescent patients and a handful of infection-naive healthy vaccine recipients. Study-level results and caveats: Among the post-vaccine SARS-CoV-2-reactive clones in convalescent patients, a median approximately 90% showed up only after vaccination, which suggests vaccine-specific priming. The median number of SARS-CoV-2-reactive clonotypes rose from under 25 after infection to some 37 after vaccination, but the change was not significant. Relatively few convalescent patients were included in the study, and early timepoints after natural infection were not analyzed. Of the vaccine-specific clones found in convalescent patients, nearly all (304 of 307) were mono-reactive for SARS-CoV-2 spike instead of being cross-reactive with common cold coronaviruses.

The treatment or condition label of this sample denotes: roughly ten-day PBMC culture with coronavirus spike peptide pools or control peptides (ViraFEST assay). The study used the ViraFEST assay, which expanded antigen-specific T cells with peptide pools and then identified expanded clonotypes by TCR sequencing. The convalescent patients' positive SARS-CoV-2 PCR tests fell between March and December 2020, which was before the Alpha, Beta and Delta variants emerged in the United States. Each well held around 1.9 million PBMCs cultured with around 10 ug/ml peptide pools in IMDM containing 5% human AB serum and about 10 IU/ml IL-2. Half of the culture medium was replaced with fresh IL-2-containing medium on days 3 and 7. CD4+ T cells were isolated after approximately 10 days of culture through negative selection using the EasySep CD4+ T cell isolation kit. Ficoll-Paque Plus gradient centrifugation was used to isolate PBMCs from whole blood, and the isolated PBMCs were then either used fresh or cryopreserved at -140C. Each culture condition was generally run in triplicate wells.

Of note for this clonotype: This receptor's antigen is unknown. Nothing much larger sits one base from this clone, and base qualities are not available.

CDR1 and CDR2 are read off the germline V gene (reference sequence) as DFQATT and SNEGSKA. A distance of 18 bases separates the germline ends of V and J, which lose 6 bases and 9 bases respectively. From its cysteine to its phenylalanine, the CDR3 spans 14 amino acids. The only DNA kept is the CDR3, 42 bases in frame from the first base. Libraries were built with PCR. At the Johns Hopkins FTIC core, DNA from the cultured CD4+ T cells underwent TCR sequencing with the Oncomine TCR Beta short-read assay. The QIAamp micro DNA kit was used to extract genomic DNA from the cultured CD4+ T cells. Oncomine TCR Beta libraries from cultured CD4+ T cells were pooled using unique dual indexes and sequenced on an Illumina iSeq 100. The paper's processing steps were these. Non-productive sequences were removed, and CDR3s that did not start with C, did not end with F or W, or were shorter than 7 amino acids were discarded. Antigen-specific clonotypes were identified with the MANAFEST web application by comparing peptide-stimulated wells with reference and other culture wells. For a clone to be called positive, the clone needed an FDR below 0.05, an odds ratio above 5, and a productive frequency above 0.1% in at least two of three replicate wells. A clonotype was classed as cross-reactive if the clonotype showed significant expansion both in SARS-CoV-2 spike wells and in at least one common cold coronavirus spike condition. CDR3 homology was assessed with Levenshtein distances (stringdist) and unrooted phylogenetic trees (ape) in R version 3.6.1. The public sequencing data were trimmed at Q25 with fastp and processed into clonotypes with MiXCR by TCRdb, which kept only in-frame beta chains. Identical CDR3 proteins give one entry, which carries the most common genes and DNA. What appears here as the V and J calls and clone size reflects TCRdb's work, not the paper's. The sample yields under 20,000 distinct CDR3 sequences; 20% to 25% were counted once. The biggest ten clones account for about 8% of the sample.

This receptor chain uses TRBV20-1 and TRBJ1-6, with TRBD1 tentatively as D gene (6 bases match). The sample was cultured CD4+ T cells from blood. The receptor comes from a human donor with COVID-19. The DNA sequence is as follows: TGCAGTGCAGGGGGGGGAGGGGGAACTTCACCCCTCCACTTT. Its protein is CSAGGGGGTSPLHF.